Listed below are T cell receptor beta chains from one sample, sequenced in a study of blood T cells in healthy people across ages. TCRdb re-analysed the 5' RACE reads in MiXCR, keeping a single row per CDR3 protein. This sample has more than 1,400,000 distinct CDR3 sequences, with around two fifths found just once. The sample comprised blood. Receptors were obtained from a woman aged 18-29 years in good health. Each CDR3 is given with its conserved first and last residue. The D gene is left open where the match is weak. Expanded clones get a size class; other rows say once, few or many, or leave the size out.

TRBJ2-5,NA,NA,TRBV5-1,TGCGCCAGCAGGGAACGGGGAGGCTGGGAGCAGTACTTC,CASRERGGWEQYF
TRBJ2-1,TRBD2,NA,TRBV18,TGTGCCAGCAGGGCGGGAGGAAGTACCCTGGGATCCTACAATGAGCAGTTCTTC,CASRAGGSTLGSYNEQFF
TRBJ2-7,TRBD2,NA,TRBV12-3/TRBV12-4,TGTGCCAGCCAGGGGCTAGCGGGGCCGAGGTCCCCCTACGAGCAGTACTTC,CASQGLAGPRSPYEQYF
TRBJ2-5,TRBD1,NA,TRBV20-1,TGCAGTGCTACGGCCGGGACAGCGTCGGAGACCCAGTACTTC,CSATAGTASETQYF
TRBJ2-7,NA,NA,TRBV13,TGTGCCAGCAGCTTATCACGGTGGGCGGCACGGAGCCCCTACGAGCAGTACTTC,CASSLSRWAARSPYEQYF
TRBJ1-4,NA,NA,TRBV6-1,TGTGCCAGCATCCGGACTGCGAATGAAAAACTGTTTTTT,CASIRTANEKLFF
TRBJ2-1,NA,NA,TRBV20-1,TGCAGCCTCGTCCTGGGTGAGCAGTTCTTC,CSLVLGEQFF
TRBJ2-7,NA,NA,TRBV7-6,TGTGCCAGCACCACCCAGCCGGGGTACAATGAGCAGTACTTC,CASTTQPGYNEQYF
TRBJ1-6,NA,NA,TRBV12-3/TRBV12-4,TGTGCCAGCAGGCCGACAATTTCTAATTCACCCCTCCACTTT,CASRPTISNSPLHF
TRBJ1-1,NA,NA,TRBV20-1,TGCAGTGCTAGAGAGAGACCCACTGAAGCTTTCTTT,CSARERPTEAFF
TRBJ2-7,TRBD1,few,TRBV5-6,TGTGCCAGCAGCTTAGGACAGGACTTCTACGAGCAGTACTTC,CASSLGQDFYEQYF
TRBJ2-5,TRBD1,NA,TRBV6-5,TGTGCCAGCACCCTTATTTGGACAGGGGGGTACAATGAGCAGTACTTC,CASTLIWTGGYNEQYF
TRBJ2-3,TRBD2,few,TRBV20-1,TGCAGTGCTAGCCGGCGCGGGGGGGACCGCACAGATACGCAGTATTTT,CSASRRGGDRTDTQYF
TRBJ2-1,TRBD2,few,TRBV4-1,TGCGCCAGCAGTGTTGTCGGGACTAGCGACAGGGAGCAGTTCTTC,CASSVVGTSDREQFF
TRBJ2-7,NA,few,TRBV6-2/TRBV6-3,TGTGCCAGCAGTCCGGACAGACTAAACTCCTACGAGCAGTACTTC,CASSPDRLNSYEQYF
TRBJ2-7,NA,NA,TRBV21-1,TGTGCCAGCAGCCCCTCAAGAGGGGTCTCGTCCCACGAGCAGTACTTC,CASSPSRGVSSHEQYF
TRBJ2-1,TRBD2,NA,TRBV6-1,TGTGCCAGCAGGACCCACGGACTAGCGGGGGGACCTAGCTCCTACAATGAGCAGTTCTTC,CASRTHGLAGGPSSYNEQFF
TRBJ2-1,TRBD2,few,TRBV11-2,TGTGCCAGCAGCCCCCCACTAGCGGGAGTTGAGGGTGAGCAGTTCTTC,CASSPPLAGVEGEQFF
TRBJ2-7,TRBD1,few,TRBV20-1,TGCAGTGCTAGACCTCCCCAGGACAGGGGCCACGAGCAGTACTTC,CSARPPQDRGHEQYF
TRBJ2-1,NA,few,TRBV10-2,TGCGCCAGCACCACAGGGATTGGATATGAGCAGTTCTTC,CASTTGIGYEQFF
TRBJ2-7,TRBD1,NA,TRBV7-8,TGTGCCAGCAGACCCTATTCCGGGACAGCCTCCTACGAGCAGTACTTC,CASRPYSGTASYEQYF
TRBJ2-1,NA,NA,TRBV20-1,TGCAGTGCTAGAGATGGAGGAGCAGGTGGCTACAATGAGCAGTTCTTC,CSARDGGAGGYNEQFF
TRBJ1-1,TRBD1,NA,TRBV20-1,TGCAGCGCTAGAGATACAGGGGGGGATATGAACACTGAAGCTTTCTTT,CSARDTGGDMNTEAFF
TRBJ2-1,NA,NA,TRBV3-1,TGTGCCAGCAGCCTACCACGCTCAACTAGTGCCAATGAGCAGTTCTTC,CASSLPRSTSANEQFF
TRBJ1-2,NA,NA,TRBV28,TGTGCCAGCAGTTTAGGCGGAATACATAACTATGGCTACACCTTC,CASSLGGIHNYGYTF
TRBJ1-1,NA,few,TRBV7-9,TGTGCCAGCATCCTAGGGGGGCAGAACACTGAAGCTTTCTTT,CASILGGQNTEAFF
TRBJ2-5,NA,NA,TRBV2,TGTGCCAGCAGTGAAGGTCGGACGGAGACCCAGTACTTC,CASSEGRTETQYF
TRBJ1-2,NA,NA,TRBV10-3,TGTGCCATCAACGGGGGGACGGAGGGCTACACCTTC,CAINGGTEGYTF
TRBJ1-6,NA,few,TRBV6-5,TGTGCCAGCAGTTATAGGGTCAGCTCCTATAATTCACCCCTCCACTTT,CASSYRVSSYNSPLHF
TRBJ2-1,NA,few,TRBV9,TGTGCCAGCAGCGTGAGCTGGGGCAATGAGCAGTTCTTC,CASSVSWGNEQFF
TRBJ2-5,NA,few,TRBV6-1,TGTGCCAGCAGTGGAACCTCAGGGGAACAAGAGACCCAGTACTTC,CASSGTSGEQETQYF
TRBJ1-4,TRBD1,few,TRBV7-9,TGTGCCAGCAGCGTGGGACAGGGCTCTGAAAAACTGTTTTTT,CASSVGQGSEKLFF
TRBJ2-7,NA,few,TRBV7-2,TGTGCCAGCAGCGGAAGCCCGGGGGCCTACGAGCAGTACTTC,CASSGSPGAYEQYF
TRBJ2-1,TRBD2,NA,TRBV3-1,TGTGCCAGCAGCCCCTATAAAATAGCGGGGGAATCCCCTGAGCAGTTCTTC,CASSPYKIAGESPEQFF
TRBJ2-7,NA,NA,TRBV15,TGTGCCACCAGCAGGGACCAGGGATTCGAGCAGTACTTC,CATSRDQGFEQYF
TRBJ2-1,NA,NA,TRBV4-1,TGCGCCAGCAGCCAAGCCACGCAGGTGCAGTTCTTC,CASSQATQVQFF
TRBJ1-1,NA,NA,TRBV7-3,TGTGCCAGCAGCTCCCCGGCGGGACAAGGCACTGAAGCTTTCTTT,CASSSPAGQGTEAFF
TRBJ2-7,NA,NA,TRBV20-1,TGCAGCGCGCCTTCTCAGGCAGGCTACGAGCAGTACTTC,CSAPSQAGYEQYF
TRBJ2-5,TRBD2,NA,TRBV7-2,TGTGCCAGCAGCACTACTAGCGGAGGGGGACAAGAGACCCAGTACTTC,CASSTTSGGGQETQYF
TRBJ2-3,NA,few,TRBV6-2/TRBV6-3,TGTGCCAGCAGTTACCTACAGGGTTCCACAGATACGCAGTATTTT,CASSYLQGSTDTQYF
TRBJ2-3,NA,NA,TRBV20-1,TGCAGTGCATCTAGAGCCAGGCTGACAGATACGCAGTATTTT,CSASRARLTDTQYF
TRBJ1-2,NA,once,TRBV7-2,TGTGCCAGCAGCTTAGCCCCCAATACCGGGACAACGCTCTATGGCTACACCTTC,CASSLAPNTGTTLYGYTF
TRBJ1-1,NA,few,TRBV25-1,TGTGCCAGCAGTGAATGGGGGCGGACTGAAGCTTTCTTT,CASSEWGRTEAFF
TRBJ1-2,NA,NA,TRBV7-2,TGTGCCAGCAGCCCATTCCTGGAAGAGGGTGGCTACACCTTC,CASSPFLEEGGYTF
TRBJ2-3,NA,NA,TRBV4-3,TGCGCCAGCAGCTCGCAAGCCTACGGCACAGATACGCAGTATTTT,CASSSQAYGTDTQYF
TRBJ2-3,TRBD2,NA,TRBV12-3/TRBV12-4,TGTGCCAGCAGTTTAGAAGAGCGGGAGGGTTCAGATACGCAGTATTTT,CASSLEEREGSDTQYF
TRBJ1-2,TRBD1,NA,TRBV29-1,TGCAGCGTTAACCAGGGGGCCGTCCATGGCTACACCTTC,CSVNQGAVHGYTF
TRBJ1-1,NA,NA,TRBV19,TGTGCCAGTAGTAGGGGAACACAGGGGAACACTGAAGCTTTCTTT,CASSRGTQGNTEAFF
TRBJ2-7,NA,few,TRBV10-3,TGTGCCATCAGTGAGGACGGGACGGAACTCCTGGAGCAGTACTTC,CAISEDGTELLEQYF
TRBJ2-3,NA,few,TRBV27,TGTGCCAGCACCCTCTCTGATACGCAGTATTTT,CASTLSDTQYF
TRBJ2-5,NA,NA,TRBV10-3,TGTGCCATCAGTGTACCGCGGGACGGTTACAATGAGCAGTACTTC,CAISVPRDGYNEQYF
TRBJ2-7,TRBD2,NA,TRBV5-5,TGTGCCAGCAGCTTGACTAGCGGGGAATTCAACAATGAGCAGTACTTC,CASSLTSGEFNNEQYF
TRBJ2-7,TRBD2,NA,TRBV5-1,TGCGCCAGCAGCCTGTTAACCGGGACTAGCGGAGAGGAAACCTACGAGCAGTACTTC,CASSLLTGTSGEETYEQYF
TRBJ2-1,TRBD2,few,TRBV7-3,TGTGCCAGCAGCCTCGGAGCGGGGTTCGGTGAGCAGTTCTTC,CASSLGAGFGEQFF
TRBJ2-5,NA,few,TRBV28,TGTGCCAGCAGTTTGGGAAGACTAGAGAAAGAGACCCAGTACTTC,CASSLGRLEKETQYF
TRBJ2-7,TRBD2,few,TRBV7-9,TGTGCCAGCAGCCCTAGCGGGGGGGGCCACAATGAGCAGTACTTC,CASSPSGGGHNEQYF